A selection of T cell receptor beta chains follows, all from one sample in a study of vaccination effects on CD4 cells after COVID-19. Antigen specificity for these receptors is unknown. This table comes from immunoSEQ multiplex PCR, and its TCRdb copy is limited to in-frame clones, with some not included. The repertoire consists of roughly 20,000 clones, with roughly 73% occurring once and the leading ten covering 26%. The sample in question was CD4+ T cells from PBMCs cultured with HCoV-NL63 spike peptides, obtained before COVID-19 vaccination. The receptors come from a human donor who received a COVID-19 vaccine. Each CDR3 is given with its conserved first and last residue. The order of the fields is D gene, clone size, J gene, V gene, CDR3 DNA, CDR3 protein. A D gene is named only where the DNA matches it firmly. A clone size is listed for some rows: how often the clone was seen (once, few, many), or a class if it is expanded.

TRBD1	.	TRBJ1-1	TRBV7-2	TGTGCCAGCAGCTACCTTGTTGGACAGGGGAACACTGAAGCTTTCTTT	CASSYLVGQGNTEAFF
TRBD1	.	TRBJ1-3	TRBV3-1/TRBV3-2	TGTGCCAGCAGCCAAGTTCAGGGGGCGCCTGGAAACACCATATATTTT	CASSQVQGAPGNTIYF
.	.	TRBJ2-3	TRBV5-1	TGCGCCAGCAGCTTGGGGCAGGGTGGGACAGATACGCAGTATTTT	CASSLGQGGTDTQYF
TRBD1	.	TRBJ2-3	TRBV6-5	TGTGCCAGCAGAAGACAGGGCGCCACAGATACGCAGTATTTT	CASRRQGATDTQYF
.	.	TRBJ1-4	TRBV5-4	TGTGCCAGCAGCTTGGGCGGAGGAAGGGAAAAACTGTTTTTT	CASSLGGGREKLFF
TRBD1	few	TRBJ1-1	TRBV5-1	TGCGCCAGCAGCACGTGGACAGGGAAGAACACTGAAGCTTTCTTT	CASSTWTGKNTEAFF
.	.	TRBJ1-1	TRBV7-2	TGTGCCAGCAGCTCCGAAGGGAACCAGGTGAACACTGAAGCTTTCTTT	CASSSEGNQVNTEAFF
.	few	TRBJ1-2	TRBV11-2	TGTGCCAGCAGCTTAGTCACGGGGTCCCCTGGGGGTGGCTACACCTTC	CASSLVTGSPGGGYTF
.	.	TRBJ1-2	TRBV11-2	TGTGCCAGCAGCTTAGGGGGTCCGGGGTATGGCTACACCTTC	CASSLGGPGYGYTF
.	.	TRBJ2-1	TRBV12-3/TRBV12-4	TGTGCCAGCACCAAGGGGGTACACAATGAGCAGTTCTTC	CASTKGVHNEQFF
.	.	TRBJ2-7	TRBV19	TGTGCCAGTAGTATGCAGGACACCTCCTACGAGCAGTACTTC	CASSMQDTSYEQYF
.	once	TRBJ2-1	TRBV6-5	TGTGCCAGCATCTTGACTAGTGGAGAGCAGTTCTTC	CASILTSGEQFF
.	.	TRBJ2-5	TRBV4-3	TGCGCCAGCAGCCAAGATTACAGACTTCAAGAGACCCAGTACTTC	CASSQDYRLQETQYF
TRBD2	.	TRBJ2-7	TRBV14	TGTGCCAGCAGCCCTAGCGGGAGGGCTTCCGTCGGCGAGCAGTACTTC	CASSPSGRASVGEQYF
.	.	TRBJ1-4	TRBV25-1	TGTGCCAGCAGCTCCAGGGTGAAGAATGAAAAACTGTTTTTT	CASSSRVKNEKLFF
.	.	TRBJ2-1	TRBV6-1	TGTGCCAGCAGTGAAACCAATGAGCAGTTCTTC	CASSETNEQFF
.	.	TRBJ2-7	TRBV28	TGTGCCAGCAGTTTATATTCAGGGAGGTACGAGCAGTACTTC	CASSLYSGRYEQYF
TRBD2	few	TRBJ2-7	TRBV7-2	TGTGCCAGCAGCTTATGGCGCGGGAGGGCTTCCTACGAGCAGTACTTC	CASSLWRGRASYEQYF
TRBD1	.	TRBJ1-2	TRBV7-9	TGTGCCAGCAGCTTAGGGGACAGGGAAGGGGACGGCTACACCTTC	CASSLGDREGDGYTF
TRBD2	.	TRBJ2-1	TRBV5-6	TGTGCCAGCAGCTGGAGGGAGGTAGCGGGGGGTCGGCAGTTCTTC	CASSWREVAGGRQFF
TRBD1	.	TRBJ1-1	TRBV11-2	TGTGCCAGCAGCCCCCGGGGACAGACGAACACTGAAGCTTTCTTT	CASSPRGQTNTEAFF
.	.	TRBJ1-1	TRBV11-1	TGTGCCAGCAGCTTAAGCAGAAAAACTGAAGCTTTCTTT	CASSLSRKTEAFF
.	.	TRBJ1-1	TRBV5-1	TGCGCCAGCAGCTTGGCCAGTAGGAGTGAAGCTTTCTTT	CASSLASRSEAFF
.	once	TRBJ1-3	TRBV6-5	TGTGCCAGCAGTACCGGGGCCCTATCTGGAAACACCATATATTTT	CASSTGALSGNTIYF
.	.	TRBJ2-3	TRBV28	TGTGCCAGCAGTTCAGGTAGCACAGATACGCAGTATTTT	CASSSGSTDTQYF
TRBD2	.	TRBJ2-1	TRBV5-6	TGTGCCAGCAGCTTCAGGGGCGGGAGGGCCGCGAAGAGGGCCGGGCAGTTCTTC	CASSFRGGRAAKRAGQFF
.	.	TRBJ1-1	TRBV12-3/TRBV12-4	TGTGCCAGCAGTTTAAACAGGAAAGCTTTCTTT	CASSLNRKAFF
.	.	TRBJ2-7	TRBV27	TGTGCCAGCAGGACCGACCCAAAATCCTACGAGCAGTACTTC	CASRTDPKSYEQYF
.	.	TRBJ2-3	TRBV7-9	TGTGCCAGCAGCAGACCCCCTACAGATACGCAGTATTTT	CASSRPPTDTQYF
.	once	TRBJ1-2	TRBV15	TGTGCCACCAGCAGAGATCCGACAGGAGATGGCTACACCTTC	CATSRDPTGDGYTF
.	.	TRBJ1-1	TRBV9	TGTGCCAGCAGCGTCGGGGTCGAAGGGGGGAGTGCTTTCTTT	CASSVGVEGGSAFF
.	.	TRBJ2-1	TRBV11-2	TGTGCCAGCAGCTTAGTGTGGGGGCGGCAGAAGTACAATGAGCAGTTCTTC	CASSLVWGRQKYNEQFF
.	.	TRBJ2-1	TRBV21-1	TGTGCCAGCAGCAAAAGGTCTGGCTGCAGCTCCTACAATGAGCAGTTCTTC	CASSKRSGCSSYNEQFF
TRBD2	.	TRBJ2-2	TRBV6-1	TGTGCCAGCAGTGGGGGACTAGCGGGGGGGCAGGTCACCGGGGAGCTGTTTTTT	CASSGGLAGGQVTGELFF
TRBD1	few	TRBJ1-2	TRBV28	TGTGCCAGCAGCCCCGCCGGGACAGACTATGGCTACACCTTC	CASSPAGTDYGYTF
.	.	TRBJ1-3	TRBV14	TGTGCCAGCAGCCAAAACTCTGGAAACACCATATATTTT	CASSQNSGNTIYF
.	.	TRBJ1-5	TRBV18	TGTGCCAGCTCCCGGTTAGATAGCAATCAGCCCCAGCATTTT	CASSRLDSNQPQHF
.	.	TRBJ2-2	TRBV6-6	TGTGCCAGCAGTTACGACAGGCCTAACACCGGGGAGCTGTTTTTT	CASSYDRPNTGELFF
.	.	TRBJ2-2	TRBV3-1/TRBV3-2	TGTGCCAGCAGCACCCGCAGTACCTCGGGCACCGGGGAGCTGTTTTTT	CASSTRSTSGTGELFF
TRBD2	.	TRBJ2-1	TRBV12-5	TGTGCTAGTGGACCAGGGAAGACTAGCGGTCCCTACAATGAGCAGTTCTTC	CASGPGKTSGPYNEQFF